These T cell receptor beta chains were read from a single sample in a study of T-cell reconstitution after alpha-beta-depleted transplantation in children. From the PCR reads, TCRdb called clonotypes with MiXCR, one entry per CDR3 protein. The sample lists hundreds of thousands of distinct CDR3 sequences, 6.5% to 10% occurring once. The sample was PBMCs, mostly from graft donor cells, taken 180 days after TCRalphabeta/CD19-depleted stem cell transplant. The receptor set was obtained from a male patient younger than 18 who had a stem cell transplant for acute lymphoblastic leukemia, so the T cells may come from the graft donor. The CDR3 runs from the conserved cysteine through the conserved F or W. The order of the fields is V gene, D gene, J gene, clone size, CDR3 DNA, CDR3 protein. D genes are given only for firm matches. Not every row has a clone size; where given, it reads once, few, many or a size class.

V gene: TRBV12-3/TRBV12-4; D gene: -; J gene: TRBJ1-3; clone size: many; CDR3 DNA: TGTGCCAGCATCCGCAGGGGAGGAAACACCATATATTTT; CDR3 protein: CASIRRGGNTIYF
V gene: TRBV29-1; D gene: TRBD2; J gene: TRBJ2-5; clone size: many; CDR3 DNA: TGCAGCACCAGCGGGGCCCTCCAAGAGACCCAGTACTTC; CDR3 protein: CSTSGALQETQYF
V gene: TRBV6-1; D gene: -; J gene: TRBJ2-7; clone size: many; CDR3 DNA: TGTGCCAGCAGGGAGGCGTTCGTCCACTACGAGCAGTACTTC; CDR3 protein: CASREAFVHYEQYF
V gene: TRBV7-8; D gene: TRBD1; J gene: TRBJ2-1; clone size: many; CDR3 DNA: TGTGCCAGCAGCGACCGGGACAGGAGTTACAATGAGCAGTTCTTC; CDR3 protein: CASSDRDRSYNEQFF
V gene: TRBV20-1; D gene: TRBD2; J gene: TRBJ2-3; clone size: -; CDR3 DNA: TGCAGTGCTCGGCGGCGGGGGGGGGTAGATACGCAGTATTTT; CDR3 protein: CSARRRGGVDTQYF
V gene: TRBV7-8; D gene: -; J gene: TRBJ2-5; clone size: many; CDR3 DNA: TGTGCCAGCAGCTTAATGACAGCCAAAGAGACCCAGTACTTC; CDR3 protein: CASSLMTAKETQYF
V gene: TRBV5-1; D gene: TRBD1; J gene: TRBJ2-7; clone size: many; CDR3 DNA: TGCGCCAGCAGCTTTTCCGGGACAGGGGTTTCCTACGAGCAGTACTTC; CDR3 protein: CASSFSGTGVSYEQYF
V gene: TRBV7-2; D gene: TRBD2; J gene: TRBJ2-1; clone size: many; CDR3 DNA: TGTGCCAGCAGCTTAGGCTCCGGGACTAGCAAATTCTTC; CDR3 protein: CASSLGSGTSKFF
V gene: TRBV29-1; D gene: -; J gene: TRBJ1-4; clone size: many; CDR3 DNA: TGCAGCGTTGAAAGGTCAGGGTGGGGACTGTTTTTT; CDR3 protein: CSVERSGWGLFF
V gene: TRBV7-6; D gene: -; J gene: TRBJ1-4; clone size: many; CDR3 DNA: TGTGCCAGCAGCCCCAGGACCAATGAAAAACTGTTTTTT; CDR3 protein: CASSPRTNEKLFF
V gene: TRBV7-9; D gene: TRBD1; J gene: TRBJ2-5; clone size: many; CDR3 DNA: TGTGCCAGCACTTTAGGGGGCAGGGGCGAAGAGACCCAGTACTTC; CDR3 protein: CASTLGGRGEETQYF
V gene: TRBV5-5; D gene: -; J gene: TRBJ2-7; clone size: -; CDR3 DNA: TGTGCCAGCAGCTTGGCCCCAGGTAGGAACGAGCAGTACTTC; CDR3 protein: CASSLAPGRNEQYF
V gene: TRBV20-1; D gene: TRBD2; J gene: TRBJ2-3; clone size: -; CDR3 DNA: TGCAGTGCTAGTCCTCTAGCGGGGGGAAGGAAAGATACGCAGTATTTT; CDR3 protein: CSASPLAGGRKDTQYF
V gene: TRBV4-3; D gene: -; J gene: TRBJ1-4; clone size: -; CDR3 DNA: TGCGCCAGCAGCCGAGGGGAGGGTAATGAAAAACTGTTTTTT; CDR3 protein: CASSRGEGNEKLFF
V gene: TRBV4-3; D gene: -; J gene: TRBJ2-3; clone size: many; CDR3 DNA: TGCGCCAGCAGCCAAGGCCACCTCAAAACCGGTACGCAGTATTTT; CDR3 protein: CASSQGHLKTGTQYF
V gene: TRBV20-1; D gene: TRBD2; J gene: TRBJ2-5; clone size: many; CDR3 DNA: TGCAGTGCGCGGGGGGCCAGGGAGACCCAGTACTTC; CDR3 protein: CSARGARETQYF
V gene: TRBV11-2; D gene: -; J gene: TRBJ2-4; clone size: many; CDR3 DNA: TGTGCCAGCAGCTTCGGACAGTCTTTCAAAAACATTCAGTACTTC; CDR3 protein: CASSFGQSFKNIQYF
V gene: TRBV6-1; D gene: TRBD2; J gene: TRBJ2-1; clone size: many; CDR3 DNA: TGTGCCAGCACCAAGAGGACTAGCGGCTACAATGAGCAGTTCTTC; CDR3 protein: CASTKRTSGYNEQFF
V gene: TRBV20-1; D gene: -; J gene: TRBJ2-5; clone size: many; CDR3 DNA: TGCAGTGCCCCCGACCCCCGGACTGGGGGGGAGACCCAGTACTTC; CDR3 protein: CSAPDPRTGGETQYF
V gene: TRBV6-5; D gene: -; J gene: TRBJ1-2; clone size: many; CDR3 DNA: TGTGCCAGCAGTTACTGGGGGTGGAATGGCTACACCTTC; CDR3 protein: CASSYWGWNGYTF
V gene: TRBV7-9; D gene: -; J gene: TRBJ2-1; clone size: many; CDR3 DNA: TGTGCCAGCAGCTGGACTTCGAAACTTAACAATGAGCAGTTCTTC; CDR3 protein: CASSWTSKLNNEQFF
V gene: TRBV24-1; D gene: -; J gene: TRBJ2-2; clone size: -; CDR3 DNA: TGTGCCACCAGTGGACCCACCGGGGAGCTGTTTTTT; CDR3 protein: CATSGPTGELFF
V gene: TRBV29-1; D gene: TRBD1; J gene: TRBJ2-3; clone size: many; CDR3 DNA: TGCAGCGTTGCGCCGACAGGGGGCACAGATACGCAGTATTTT; CDR3 protein: CSVAPTGGTDTQYF
V gene: TRBV28; D gene: -; J gene: TRBJ2-2; clone size: many; CDR3 DNA: TGTGCCAGCAGCCTACAGGGATGGTCCGGGGAGCTGTTTTTT; CDR3 protein: CASSLQGWSGELFF
V gene: TRBV27; D gene: -; J gene: TRBJ2-6; clone size: few; CDR3 DNA: TGTGCCAGCAGTTTATATACCACCTATTCTGGGGCCAACGTCCTGACTTTC; CDR3 protein: CASSLYTTYSGANVLTF
V gene: TRBV5-5; D gene: -; J gene: TRBJ2-3; clone size: many; CDR3 DNA: TGTGCCAGCAGCTTGGGAGGGACGGGAGATACGCAGTATTTT; CDR3 protein: CASSLGGTGDTQYF
V gene: TRBV20-1; D gene: -; J gene: TRBJ2-5; clone size: once; CDR3 DNA: TGCAGTGCTAGACTAGGGCTGAGGGAGACCCAGTACTTC; CDR3 protein: CSARLGLRETQYF
V gene: TRBV3-1; D gene: TRBD2; J gene: TRBJ2-7; clone size: many; CDR3 DNA: TGTGCCAGCAGAAGAAGCGGGGCCGGCCTCTACGAGCAGTACTTC; CDR3 protein: CASRRSGAGLYEQYF
V gene: TRBV6-5; D gene: -; J gene: TRBJ2-1; clone size: many; CDR3 DNA: TGTGCCAGCAGTCCGCTCGCCAACAATGAGCAGTTCTTC; CDR3 protein: CASSPLANNEQFF
V gene: TRBV7-7; D gene: -; J gene: TRBJ2-1; clone size: many; CDR3 DNA: TGTGCTAGCAGCTTACGAGTGGGAGCTGAGCAGTTCTTC; CDR3 protein: CASSLRVGAEQFF
V gene: TRBV7-2; D gene: -; J gene: TRBJ2-3; clone size: -; CDR3 DNA: TGTGCCAGCAGCTTATTCGATACGCAGTATTTT; CDR3 protein: CASSLFDTQYF
V gene: TRBV5-6; D gene: -; J gene: TRBJ1-6; clone size: many; CDR3 DNA: TGTGCCAGCGGGGGGCCCGGTGAGTTGGGAACCCTCCACTTT; CDR3 protein: CASGGPGELGTLHF
V gene: TRBV28; D gene: TRBD1; J gene: TRBJ2-7; clone size: many; CDR3 DNA: TGTGCCAGCAGTCCCCGGGACAGCTACGAGCAGTACTTC; CDR3 protein: CASSPRDSYEQYF